This T cell receptor (beta chain) was profiled in a study of blood T cell repertoires in COVID-19. At the level of the study: Sources were T cells, B-cell-depleted T cells, or PBMCs; the material itself was cDNA or gDNA.

Looked up from germline, CDR1 is LNHDA and CDR2 is SQIVND (reference sequence). The CDR3 is made up of 13 amino acids. V was pared by 3 bases and J by 3 bases, with 9 bases between. Sequenced by immunoSEQ multiplex PCR; TCRdb stores in-frame clones only, minus some. The sample consists of about 290,000 clones, roughly nine tenths of them appearing once. The Seattle patients, enrolled during active infection, were followed longitudinally. V gene TRBV19 combines with J gene TRBJ2-7; D is perhaps TRBD2 (5 bases). The sequenced sample was peripheral blood. The receptor was derived from a woman in her twenties or thirties with COVID-19, enrolled during active disease. As DNA, the CDR3 is TGTGCCAGTAGTATCGGGGAGATCTACGAGCAGTACTTC. Translated: CASSIGEIYEQYF.